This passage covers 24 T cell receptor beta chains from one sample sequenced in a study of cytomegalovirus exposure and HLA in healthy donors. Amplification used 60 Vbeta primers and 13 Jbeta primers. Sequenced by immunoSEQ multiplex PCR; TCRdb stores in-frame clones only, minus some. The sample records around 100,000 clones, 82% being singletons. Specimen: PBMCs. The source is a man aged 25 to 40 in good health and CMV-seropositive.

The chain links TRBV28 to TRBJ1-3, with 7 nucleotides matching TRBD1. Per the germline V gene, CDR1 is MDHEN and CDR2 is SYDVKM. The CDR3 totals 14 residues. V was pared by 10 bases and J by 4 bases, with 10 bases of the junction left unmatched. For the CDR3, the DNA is TGTGCCACGAAAACAGGGGCGAGAGGAAACACCATATATTTT. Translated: CATKTGARGNTIYF. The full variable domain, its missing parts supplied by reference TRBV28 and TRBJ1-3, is DVKVTQSSRYLVKRTGEKVFLECVQDMDHENMFWYRQDPGLGLRLIYFSYDVKMKEKGDIPEGYSVSREKKERFSLILESASTNQTSMYLCATKTGARGNTIYFGEGSWLTVV.

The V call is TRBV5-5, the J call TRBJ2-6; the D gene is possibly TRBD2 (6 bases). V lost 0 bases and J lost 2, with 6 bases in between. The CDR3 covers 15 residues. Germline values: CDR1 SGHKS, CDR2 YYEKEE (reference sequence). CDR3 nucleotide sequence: TGTGCCAGCAGCTTGGGGGGGGCTGGGGCCAACGTCCTGACTTTC. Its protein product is CASSLGGAGANVLTF. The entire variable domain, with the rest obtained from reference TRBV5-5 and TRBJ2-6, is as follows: DAGVTQSPTHLIKTRGQQVTLRCSPISGHKSVSWYQQVLGQGPQFIFQYYEKEERGRGNFPDRFSARQFPNYSSELNVNALLLGDSALYLCASSLGGAGANVLTFGAGSRLTVL.

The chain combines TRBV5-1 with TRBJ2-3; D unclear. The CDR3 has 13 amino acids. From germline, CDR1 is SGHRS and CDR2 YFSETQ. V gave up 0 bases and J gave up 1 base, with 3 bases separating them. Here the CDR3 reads CASSLGRTDTQYF. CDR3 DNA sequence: TGCGCCAGCAGCTTGGGGCGCACAGATACGCAGTATTTT. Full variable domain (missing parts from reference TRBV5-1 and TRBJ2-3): KAGVTQTPRYLIKTRGQQVTLSCSPISGHRSVSWYQQTPGQGLQFLFEYFSETQRNKGNFPGRFSGRQFSNSRSEMNVSTLELGDSALYLCASSLGRTDTQYFGPGTRLTVL.

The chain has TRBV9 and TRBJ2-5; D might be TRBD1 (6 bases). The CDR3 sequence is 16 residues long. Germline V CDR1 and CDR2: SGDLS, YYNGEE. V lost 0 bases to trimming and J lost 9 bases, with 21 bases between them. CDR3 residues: CASSVASALQAGAQYF. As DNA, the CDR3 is TGTGCCAGCAGCGTAGCGTCTGCGCTTCAAGCAGGGGCCCAGTACTTC.

The CDR3 region is CASSMTSVETQYF. CDR3 DNA: TGTGCCAGCAGCATGACTAGCGTGGAGACCCAGTACTTC. The chain combines TRBV7-3 with TRBJ2-5, with 8 bases matching TRBD2. Germline CDR1 SGHTA, CDR2 FQGTGA. The CDR3 covers 13 residues. V was clipped by 5 bases and J by 5 bases; unmatched bases: 4.

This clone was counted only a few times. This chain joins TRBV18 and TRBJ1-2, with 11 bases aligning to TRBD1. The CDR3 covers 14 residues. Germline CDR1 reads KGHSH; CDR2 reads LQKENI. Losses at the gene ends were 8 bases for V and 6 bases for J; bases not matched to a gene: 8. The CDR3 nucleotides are TGTGCCAGCGCTCCTACGGGACAGGGGGATGGCTACACCTTC. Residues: CASAPTGQGDGYTF. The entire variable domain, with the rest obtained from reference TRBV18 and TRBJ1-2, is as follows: NAGVMQNPRHLVRRRGQEARLRCSPMKGHSHVYWYRQLPEEGLKFMVYLQKENIIDESGMPKERFSAEFPKEGPSILRIQQVVRGDSAAYFCASAPTGQGDGYTFGSGTRLTVV.

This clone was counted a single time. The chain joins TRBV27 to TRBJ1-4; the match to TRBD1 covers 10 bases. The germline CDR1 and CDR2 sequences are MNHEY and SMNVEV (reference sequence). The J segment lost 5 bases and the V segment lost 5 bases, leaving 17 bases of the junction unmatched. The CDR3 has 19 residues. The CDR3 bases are TGTGCCAGCAGTGTTACCGGGACAGGGGATCCGAGGAGAAATGAAAAACTGTTTTTT. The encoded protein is CASSVTGTGDPRRNEKLFF.

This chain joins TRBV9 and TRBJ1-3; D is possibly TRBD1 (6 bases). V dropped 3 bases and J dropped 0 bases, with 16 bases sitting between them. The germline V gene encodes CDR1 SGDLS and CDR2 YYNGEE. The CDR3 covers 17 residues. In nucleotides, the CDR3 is TGTGCCAGCAGCGCCCGACGGGACATAGCCTCTGGAAACACCATATATTTT. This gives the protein CASSARRDIASGNTIYF.

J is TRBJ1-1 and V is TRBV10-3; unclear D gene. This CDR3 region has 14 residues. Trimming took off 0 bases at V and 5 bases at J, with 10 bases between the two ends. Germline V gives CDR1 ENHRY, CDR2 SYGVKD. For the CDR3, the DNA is TGTGCCATCAGTGAGTCCGAGTTATATACTGAAGCTTTCTTT. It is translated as CAISESELYTEAFF.

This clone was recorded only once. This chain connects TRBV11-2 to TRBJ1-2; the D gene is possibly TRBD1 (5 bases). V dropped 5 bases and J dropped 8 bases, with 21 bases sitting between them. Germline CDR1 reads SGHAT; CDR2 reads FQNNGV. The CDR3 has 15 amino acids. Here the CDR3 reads CASSRVVGRVPGYTF. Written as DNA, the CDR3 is TGTGCCAGCAGCCGAGTGGTCGGCAGGGTGCCCGGCTACACCTTC.

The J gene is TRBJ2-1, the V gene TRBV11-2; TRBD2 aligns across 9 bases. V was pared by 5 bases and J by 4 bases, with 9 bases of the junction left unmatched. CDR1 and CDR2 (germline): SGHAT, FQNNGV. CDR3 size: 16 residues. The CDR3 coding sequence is TGTGCCAGCAGCACCTTTAGGACTAGCGTTTACAATGAGCAGTTCTTC. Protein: CASSTFRTSVYNEQFF. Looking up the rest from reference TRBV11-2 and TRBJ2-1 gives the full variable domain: EAGVAQSPRYKIIEKRQSVAFWCNPISGHATLYWYQQILGQGPKLLIQFQNNGVVDDSQLPKDRFSAERLKGVDSTLKIQPAKLEDSAVYLCASSTFRTSVYNEQFFGPGTRLTVL.

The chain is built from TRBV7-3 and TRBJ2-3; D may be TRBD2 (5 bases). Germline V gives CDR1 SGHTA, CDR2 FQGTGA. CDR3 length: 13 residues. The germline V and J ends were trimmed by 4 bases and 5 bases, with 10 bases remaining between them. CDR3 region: CASSSNRGDTQYF. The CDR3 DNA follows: TGTGCCAGCAGCTCGAACCGGGGAGATACGCAGTATTTT.

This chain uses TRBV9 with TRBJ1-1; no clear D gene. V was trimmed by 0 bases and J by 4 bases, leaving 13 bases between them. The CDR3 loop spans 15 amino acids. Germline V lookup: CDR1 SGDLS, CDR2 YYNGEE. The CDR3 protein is CASSVGRVGSTEAFF. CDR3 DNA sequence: TGTGCCAGCAGCGTAGGACGGGTGGGGAGCACTGAAGCTTTCTTT.

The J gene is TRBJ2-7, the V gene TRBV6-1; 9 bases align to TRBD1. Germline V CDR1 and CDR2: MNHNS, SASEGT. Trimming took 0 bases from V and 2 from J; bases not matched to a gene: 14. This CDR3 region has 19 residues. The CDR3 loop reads CASSEALRGRTGVTYEQYF. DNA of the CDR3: TGTGCCAGCAGTGAAGCGCTGAGGGGGAGGACAGGGGTTACCTACGAGCAGTACTTC.

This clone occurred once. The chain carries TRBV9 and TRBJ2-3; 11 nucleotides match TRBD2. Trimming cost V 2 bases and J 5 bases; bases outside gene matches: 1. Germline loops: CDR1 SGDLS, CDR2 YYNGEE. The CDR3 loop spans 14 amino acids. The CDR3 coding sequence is TGTGCCAGCAGCGTTGGGACTAGCGGAGATACGCAGTATTTT. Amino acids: CASSVGTSGDTQYF.

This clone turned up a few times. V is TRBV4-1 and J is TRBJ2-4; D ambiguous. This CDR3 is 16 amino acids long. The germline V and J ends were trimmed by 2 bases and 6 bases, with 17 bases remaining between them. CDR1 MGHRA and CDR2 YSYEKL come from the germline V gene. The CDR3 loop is CASSQPSPRIRNIQYF. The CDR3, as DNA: TGCGCCAGCAGCCAACCCTCCCCTAGGATTCGAAACATTCAGTACTTC.

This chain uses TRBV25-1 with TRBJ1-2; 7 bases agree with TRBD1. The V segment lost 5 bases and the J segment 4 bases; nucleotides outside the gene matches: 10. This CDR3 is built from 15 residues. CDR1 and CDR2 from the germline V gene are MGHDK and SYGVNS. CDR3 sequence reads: CASSPPGTEIYGYTF. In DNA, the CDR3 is TGTGCCAGCAGTCCTCCCGGGACAGAGATCTATGGCTACACCTTC.

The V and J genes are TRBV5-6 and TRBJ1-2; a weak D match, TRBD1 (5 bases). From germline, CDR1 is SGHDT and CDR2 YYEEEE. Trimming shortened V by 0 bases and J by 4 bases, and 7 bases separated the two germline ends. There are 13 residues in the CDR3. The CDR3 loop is CASSLDRSYGYTF. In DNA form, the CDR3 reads TGTGCCAGCAGCTTGGACAGGTCCTATGGCTACACCTTC.

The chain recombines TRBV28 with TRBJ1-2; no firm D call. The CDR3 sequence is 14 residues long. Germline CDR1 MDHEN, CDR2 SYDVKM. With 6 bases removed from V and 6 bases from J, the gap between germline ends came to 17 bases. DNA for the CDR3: TGTGCCAGCAGAGGGCGGGGAGACGGAGATGGCTACACCTTC. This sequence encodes CASRGRGDGDGYTF.

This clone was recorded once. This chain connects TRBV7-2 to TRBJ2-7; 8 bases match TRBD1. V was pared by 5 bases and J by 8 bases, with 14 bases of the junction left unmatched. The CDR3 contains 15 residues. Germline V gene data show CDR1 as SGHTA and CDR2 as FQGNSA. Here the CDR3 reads CASSPSGRGRFKQYV. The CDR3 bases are TGTGCCAGCAGCCCCTCGGGCAGGGGGCGATTCAAGCAGTACGTC.

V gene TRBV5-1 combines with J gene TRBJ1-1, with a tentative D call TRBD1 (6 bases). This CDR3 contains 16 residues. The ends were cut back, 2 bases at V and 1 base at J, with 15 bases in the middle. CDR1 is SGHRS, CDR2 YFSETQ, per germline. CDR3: CASSFQPGTRNTEAFF. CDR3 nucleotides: TGCGCCAGCAGCTTTCAACCCGGGACAAGGAACACTGAAGCTTTCTTT.

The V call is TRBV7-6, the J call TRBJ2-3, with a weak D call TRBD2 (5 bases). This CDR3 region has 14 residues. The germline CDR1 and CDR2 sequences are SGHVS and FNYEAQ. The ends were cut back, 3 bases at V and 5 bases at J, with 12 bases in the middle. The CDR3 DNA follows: TGTGCCAGCAGCTTCGCGGGCAGAGGAGATACGCAGTATTTT. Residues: CASSFAGRGDTQYF.

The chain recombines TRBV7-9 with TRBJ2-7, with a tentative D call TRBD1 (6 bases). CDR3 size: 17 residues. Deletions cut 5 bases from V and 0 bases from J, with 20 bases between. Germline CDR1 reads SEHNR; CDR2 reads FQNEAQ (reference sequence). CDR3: CASSTRTGTWSSYEQYV. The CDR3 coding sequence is TGTGCCAGCAGCACCCGAACCGGGACATGGAGCTCCTACGAGCAGTACGTC.

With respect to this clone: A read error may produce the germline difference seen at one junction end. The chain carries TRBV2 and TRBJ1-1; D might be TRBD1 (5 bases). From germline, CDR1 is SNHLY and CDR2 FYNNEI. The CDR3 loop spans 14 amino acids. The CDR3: CASSELEVGTGAFF. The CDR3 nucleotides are TGTGCCAGCAGTGAGTTGGAGGTAGGGACTGGAGCTTTCTTT.